The present entry profiles one TCR beta chain with its context. The antigen remains undetermined. V lost 6 bases to trimming and J lost 0 bases; unmatched junction nucleotides: 17. The length of the CDR3 is 20 residues. The germline gives CDR1 SNHLY, CDR2 FYNNEI. Clones were sequenced by immunoSEQ multiplex PCR, and TCRdb holds only the in-frame ones, with some missing. This table has under 25,000 clones, approximately 81% appearing once. This sample was included in a study of OX40 agonist ivuxolimab in advanced cancers. Study summary: An agonistic anti-OX40 (CD134) antibody, ivuxolimab, was used to treat the patients. Head and neck, renal cell, melanoma or hepatocellular carcinoma were the cancers that dose-escalation patients had. Overall study findings and caveats: In the expanded peripheral T cells, antigen specificity was never determined. Some nonresponders additionally presented with little normalized T-cell clonal expansion.

The chain combines TRBV2 with TRBJ1-4; TRBD1 matches 9 bases. Sequenced here: CD4+ or CD8+ T cells sorted from blood, sampled in a trial of the OX40 agonist ivuxolimab. The sequence was collected from an adult with an advanced solid tumor such as melanoma, head and neck, liver or kidney cancer. The CDR3 nucleotides are TGTGCCAGCAGCAAACCCCTACAGGGGGCGCCCCGGGCAACTAATGAAAAACTGTTTTTT. Encoded protein: CASSKPLQGAPRATNEKLFF.